A single sample gave rise to the 13 T cell receptor beta chains below, sequenced in a study of cytomegalovirus exposure and HLA in healthy donors. The study ran its PCR with 60 Vbeta and 13 Jbeta primers. Measured with immunoSEQ multiplex PCR; TCRdb has only the in-frame clones, and not every one. In the table there are about 91,000 clones, about three quarters of which are singletons. Sequenced input: PBMCs. The receptors here all came from a male donor in good health and CMV-seropositive.

This chain joins TRBV7-9 and TRBJ1-1, with TRBD1 identical over 11 bases. Germline V gene sequence: CDR1 SEHNR, CDR2 FQNEAQ (reference sequence). V lost 0 bases, J lost 5 bases, and 2 bases stayed unmatched. The CDR3 consists of 15 residues. Here the CDR3 reads CASSLADRGQTEAFF. For the CDR3, the DNA is TGTGCCAGCAGCTTAGCGGACAGGGGGCAGACTGAAGCTTTCTTT. The full variable domain, in which reference TRBV7-9 and TRBJ1-1 provide the parts outside the CDR3, is DTGVSQNPRHKITKRGQNVTFRCDPISEHNRLYWYRQTLGQGPEFLTYFQNEAQLEKSRLLSDRFSAERPKGSFSTLEIQRTEQGDSAMYLCASSLADRGQTEAFFGQGTRLTVV.

The chain carries TRBV29-1 and TRBJ2-5; 7 bases fit TRBD2. The J call may be incorrect, as the DNA end agrees better with TRBJ2-7. This CDR3 contains 15 residues. The germline gives CDR1 SQVTM, CDR2 ANQGSEA. The CDR3 here is CSVEDDGSGLYEQYF. The CDR3 DNA reads as TGCAGCGTTGAAGATGATGGTAGCGGGCTCTACGAGCAGTACTTC.

J is TRBJ1-2 and V is TRBV28, with TRBD1 matching 12 bases. V shed 5 bases and J 2 bases; nucleotides not matched to a gene: 15. Germline V CDR1 and CDR2: MDHEN, SYDVKM. This CDR3 has 19 residues. CDR3 in DNA: TGTGCCAGCAGTCAACCCCCCGGGACAGGGGGCAAACCAAACTATGGCTACACCTTC. It is translated as CASSQPPGTGGKPNYGYTF.

Ten or more counts support this clone. CDR3 amino acids: CASSFQSGSNQPQHF. CDR3 bases: TGTGCCAGCAGCTTTCAAAGCGGGAGCAATCAGCCCCAGCATTTT. This sequence joins TRBV7-2 and TRBJ1-5, with D unclear. The V and J ends lost 3 bases and 1 base respectively, with 10 bases between them. CDR1 and CDR2 from the germline V gene are SGHTA and FQGNSA. This CDR3 comprises 15 residues.

The chain couples TRBV6-5 to TRBJ2-7; the match to TRBD2 covers 8 bases. The V gene's germline CDR1 is MNHEY and CDR2 SVGAGI. The V and J ends lost 4 bases and 4 bases, in that order; junction bases with no gene match: 9. CDR3 size: 15 residues. CDR3 sequence reads: CASSFPGTRDYEQYF. The CDR3 nucleotides are TGTGCCAGCAGTTTCCCCGGGACTAGAGATTACGAGCAGTACTTC.

V and J are TRBV5-6 and TRBJ2-7; the D gene is possibly TRBD1 (6 bases). V dropped 1 base and J dropped 2 bases, with 13 bases sitting between them. This CDR3 is built from 15 residues. CDR1 SGHDT and CDR2 YYEEEE come from the germline V gene. Written as DNA, the CDR3 is TGTGCCAGCAGCTTGTCGCGCAGGGGCACCTACGAGCAGTACTTC. Translated: CASSLSRRGTYEQYF.

To note about this clone: The sample carries other DNA sequences with the same CDR3. This chain connects TRBV19 to TRBJ2-3; 9 positions agree with TRBD2. The CDR3 spans 14 residues. The V gene's germline CDR1 is LNHDA and CDR2 SQIVND (reference sequence). Trimming at V came to 2 bases and at J to 5 bases, leaving 2 bases not matched to a gene. Here the CDR3 DNA reads TGTGCCAGTAGTATAAGTAGCGGGAGAGATACGCAGTATTTT. This translates into CASSISSGRDTQYF.

This CDR3 reads CASKDRARSYGYTF. The DNA of the CDR3 is TGTGCCAGCAAAGACAGGGCGCGAAGCTATGGCTACACCTTC. The rearrangement links TRBV6-5 to TRBJ1-2; 7 bases fit TRBD1. CDR3 length: 14 residues. CDR1 and CDR2 (germline): MNHEY, SVGAGI. V dropped 7 bases and J dropped 4; count of bases not matched to a gene: 9.

This clone occurred once. CDR3 in amino acids: CASSPPSGGADTIYF. CDR3 coding DNA: TGTGCCAGCAGTCCGCCTTCGGGGGGCGCGGACACCATATATTTT. The V call is TRBV6-1, the J call TRBJ1-3; possibly TRBD1 for D (6 bases). Germline V gives CDR1 MNHNS, CDR2 SASEGT. With 5 bases removed from V and 8 bases from J, the gap between germline ends came to 19 bases. The CDR3 consists of 15 residues.

The CDR3 sequence is CASSYSQNTQYF. CDR3 coding DNA: TGTGCCAGCAGTTATTCCCAAAATACGCAGTATTTT. The chain employs TRBV6-9 and TRBJ2-3; the D is unclear. The length of the CDR3 is 12 residues. Germline assignment: CDR1 MNHGY and CDR2 SVAAGI. V was shortened by 0 bases and J by 7 bases, with 5 bases between the two germline ends.

The chain combines TRBV9 with TRBJ2-3, with 10 bases aligning to TRBD1. Germline assignment: CDR1 SGDLS and CDR2 YYNGEE. This CDR3 contains 15 residues. Trimming at V came to 2 bases and at J to 5 bases, leaving 5 bases not matched to a gene. Here the CDR3 reads CASSVSGQGIDTQYF. The CDR3 DNA reads TGTGCCAGCAGCGTCTCGGGACAGGGGATAGATACGCAGTATTTT. The full variable domain, with the rest looked up from reference TRBV9 and TRBJ2-3, is DSGVTQTPKHLITATGQRVTLRCSPRSGDLSVYWYQQSLDQGLQFLIQYYNGEERAKGNILERFSAQQFPDLHSELNLSSLELGDSALYFCASSVSGQGIDTQYFGPGTRLTVL.

The chain is built from TRBV29-1 and TRBJ2-7, with D perhaps TRBD1 (6 bases). The length of the CDR3 is 11 residues. Germline lookup yields CDR1 SQVTM and CDR2 ANQGSEA. V was pared by 5 bases and J by 5 bases, with 10 bases between. The DNA of the CDR3 is TGCAGCGTTCCACAGGGAAACGAGCAGTACTTC. As protein: CSVPQGNEQYF.

The rearrangement links TRBV27 to TRBJ1-5, with D unclear. The CDR3 has 14 amino acids. The germline gives CDR1 MNHEY, CDR2 SMNVEV (reference sequence). The ends were cut back, 8 bases at V and 0 bases at J, with 11 bases in the middle. CDR3 sequence reads: CASALSGSNQPQHF. The CDR3, as DNA: TGTGCCAGCGCCCTCTCAGGTAGCAATCAGCCCCAGCATTTT.